This T cell receptor (beta chain) is from a study of blood T cell repertoires in COVID-19. Study at large: Sources were T cells, B-cell-depleted T cells, or PBMCs; the material itself was cDNA or gDNA.

Participants, about 18 to 100 years old, spanned approximately 26 US areas. A case of COVID-19 had been met by exposed participants within 2 weeks before study entry. Germline CDR1 and CDR2: SGHRS and YFSETQ. The CDR3 loop spans 13 amino acids. The ends were cut back, 0 bases at V and 6 bases at J, with 6 bases in the middle. TCRdb's table, derived via immunoSEQ multiplex PCR, lists solely in-frame clones and lacks some. The repertoire holds 430,000 or so clones, with about 88% as singletons. The sample was PBMCs or T cells enriched from blood (not recorded which). This clonotype was obtained from a woman aged 18-29 years who had been exposed to COVID-19. The chain joins TRBV5-1 to TRBJ2-2; D is uncertain. The CDR3 DNA reads TGCGCCAGCAGCTTGGATCGAGCCGGGGAGCTGTTTTTT. It yields the protein CASSLDRAGELFF. The whole variable domain, filled in from reference TRBV5-1 and TRBJ2-2, reads KAGVTQTPRYLIKTRGQQVTLSCSPISGHRSVSWYQQTPGQGLQFLFEYFSETQRNKGNFPGRFSGRQFSNSRSEMNVSTLELGDSALYLCASSLDRAGELFFGEGSRLTVL.